This passage covers 25 T cell receptor beta chains from one sample sequenced in a study of cytomegalovirus exposure and HLA in healthy donors. Amplification used 60 Vbeta primers and 13 Jbeta primers. Assay: immunoSEQ multiplex PCR; the TCRdb copy retains only in-frame clones and omits some. The repertoire holds about 150,000 clones, with approximately 81% as singletons. The sample was PBMCs. Source of these receptors: a man aged 30 to 39 in good health and CMV-seropositive.

The CDR3, as DNA: TGCGCCAGCAGCCAAGTGGGGCACAATGAGCAGTTCTTC. This encodes CASSQVGHNEQFF. The V gene is TRBV4-1, the J gene TRBJ2-1; tentative D call: TRBD1 (5 bases). V lost 1 base to trimming and J lost 5 bases, with 6 bases between them. The length of the CDR3 is 13 residues. CDR1 is MGHRA and CDR2 is YSYEKL in the germline V gene.

This CDR3 is CSVVAGTAYSYEQYF. DNA for the CDR3: TGCAGCGTTGTCGCCGGGACAGCCTACTCCTACGAGCAGTACTTC. The chain joins TRBV29-1 to TRBJ2-7; TRBD1 matches at 7 bases. In germline, CDR1 is SQVTM, CDR2 ANQGSEA. The V and J ends lost 4 bases and 0 bases, in that order; junction bases with no gene match: 9. The CDR3 spans 15 residues.

The chain links TRBV5-1 to TRBJ1-6, with TRBD1 as a possible D gene (5 bases). From germline, CDR1 is SGHRS and CDR2 YFSETQ. The CDR3 is 14 residues long. Trimming shortened V by 4 bases and J by 7 bases, and 12 bases separated the two germline ends. The CDR3 reads CASSLGTANSPLHF. The CDR3 region has the DNA TGCGCCAGCAGCCTCGGGACTGCCAATTCACCCCTCCACTTT.

This chain joins TRBV7-2 and TRBJ2-5; 7 nucleotides align to TRBD2. Trimming took 3 bases from V and 4 from J; bases not matched to a gene: 8. The CDR3 sequence is 15 residues long. The germline gives CDR1 SGHTA, CDR2 FQGNSA. CDR3 region: CASSFGLGFPETQYF. In DNA form, the CDR3 reads TGTGCCAGCAGCTTCGGACTAGGCTTCCCAGAGACCCAGTACTTC.

V gene TRBV18 combines with J gene TRBJ2-1; D is undetermined. Germline CDR1 KGHSH, CDR2 LQKENI. This CDR3 contains 15 residues. Trimming removed 2 bases from V and 10 bases from J, with 18 bases in between. CDR3 sequence: CASSPNWLERSEQFF. The DNA of the CDR3 is TGTGCCAGCTCACCAAACTGGCTAGAGCGATCCGAGCAGTTCTTC.

The chain is built from TRBV7-9 and TRBJ2-7; 8 bases fit TRBD1. The V gene's germline CDR1 is SEHNR and CDR2 FQNEAQ (reference sequence). The CDR3 runs 13 residues. V dropped 6 bases and J dropped 5; count of bases not matched to a gene: 6. CDR3 bases: TGTGCCAGCAGGGACAGGGATTTCGACGAGCAGTACTTC. Its translation is CASRDRDFDEQYF.

In its sample, this clone was seen once. The chain recombines TRBV7-2 with TRBJ2-3; a possible D gene is TRBD2 (6 bases). CDR3 length equals 16 residues. V lost 2 bases, J lost 1 base, and 13 bases lay in between. Germline CDR1 reads SGHTA; CDR2 reads FQGNSA. The CDR3 loop reads CASSLMGAGGTDTQYF. In nucleotides, the CDR3 is TGTGCCAGCAGCTTAATGGGAGCGGGTGGCACAGATACGCAGTATTTT. The whole variable domain, filled in from reference TRBV7-2 and TRBJ2-3, reads GAGVSQSPSNKVTEKGKDVELRCDPISGHTALYWYRQSLGQGLEFLIYFQGNSAPDKSGLPSDRFSAERTGGSVSTLTIQRTQQEDSAVYLCASSLMGAGGTDTQYFGPGTRLTVL.

V is TRBV11-3 and J is TRBJ2-7; TRBD2 is a possible D gene (5 bases). CDR3 size: 15 residues. CDR1 and CDR2 (germline): SGHNT, YENEEA. With 0 bases removed from V and 11 bases from J, the gap between germline ends came to 20 bases. Written as DNA, the CDR3 is TGTGCCAGCAGCTTAGAACCGGGATCGTTTGCGGATGAGTACTTC. Residues: CASSLEPGSFADEYF.

This clone was counted only a few times. The same CDR3 is also encoded by other DNA sequences in this sample. CDR3: CASSRLAAPSTDTQYF. In nucleotides, the CDR3 is TGTGCCAGCAGCCGATTAGCGGCCCCTAGCACAGATACGCAGTATTTT. This chain joins TRBV7-3 and TRBJ2-3; TRBD2 might be the D (6 bases). The CDR3 is made up of 16 amino acids. The V gene lost 5 bases and the J gene lost 0 bases, with 15 bases spanning the gap. Germline V gives CDR1 SGHTA, CDR2 FQGTGA.

The chain uses TRBV7-6 and TRBJ1-2; 7 nucleotides match TRBD1. The CDR3 has 19 amino acids. CDR1 and CDR2 (germline): SGHVS, FNYEAQ. Trimming at V came to 0 bases and at J to 0 bases, leaving 13 bases not matched to a gene. This chain's CDR3 is CASSLAQTSGGSANYGYTF. The CDR3, as DNA: TGTGCCAGCAGCTTAGCGCAAACGTCAGGGGGGTCAGCTAACTATGGCTACACCTTC.

The chain has TRBV6-1 and TRBJ1-5; D is unresolved. Germline CDR1 MNHNS, CDR2 SASEGT. Between the trimmed V and J ends, which lost 9 bases and 7 bases, there was a span of 13 bases. The CDR3 runs 12 residues. CDR3 DNA sequence: TGTGCCAGTGGCCTCGTTCGCCAGCCCCAGCATTTT. Residues: CASGLVRQPQHF.

This chain joins TRBV4-3 and TRBJ1-4; D might be TRBD1 (6 bases). V was trimmed by 3 bases and J by 8 bases, leaving 13 bases between them. This CDR3 region has 14 residues. Germline CDR1 and CDR2: LGHNA and YSLEER. The CDR3 nucleotides are TGCGCCAGCAGCCAGGGGGCGATTCGGGAAAAACTGTTTTTT. This translates into CASSQGAIREKLFF.

This sequence joins TRBV19 and TRBJ2-5; D may be TRBD2 (5 bases). The V end was cut by 0 bases, the J end by 2 bases, with 13 bases between. This CDR3 has 16 amino acids. Looked up from germline, CDR1 is LNHDA and CDR2 is SQIVND (reference sequence). This CDR3 is CASSIDSRWRQETQYF. CDR3 sequence (DNA): TGTGCCAGTAGTATAGACTCCCGGTGGAGGCAAGAGACCCAGTACTTC.

V and J are TRBV18 and TRBJ2-7; 7 bases line up with TRBD1. The V segment lost 5 bases and the J segment 5 bases; nucleotides outside the gene matches: 3. In germline, CDR1 is KGHSH, CDR2 LQKENI. CDR3 length equals 12 residues. CDR3 loop: CASSAGTDEQYV. The CDR3 bases are TGTGCCAGCTCAGCAGGGACAGACGAGCAGTACGTC.

V gene TRBV6-5 combines with J gene TRBJ2-3, with D possibly being TRBD2 (6 bases). V was shortened by 2 bases and J by 2 bases, with 8 bases between the two germline ends. CDR3 length: 14 residues. Looked up from germline, CDR1 is MNHEY and CDR2 is SVGAGI. This CDR3 is CASSYGRSTDTQYF. The CDR3 coding sequence is TGTGCCAGCAGTTACGGGAGGTCCACAGATACGCAGTATTTT.

The chain employs TRBV15 and TRBJ2-3, with D perhaps matching TRBD1 (6 bases). Trimming cost V 5 bases and J 1 base, with 10 bases left between them. Per the germline V gene, CDR1 is LNHNV and CDR2 is YYDKDF (reference sequence). The CDR3 has 14 amino acids. CDR3 DNA sequence: TGTGCCACCAGCGGGGGCGCGGGCACAGATACGCAGTATTTT. Translation gives CATSGGAGTDTQYF.

The rearrangement links TRBV19 to TRBJ2-3; D is undetermined. The germline gives CDR1 LNHDA, CDR2 SQIVND (reference sequence). Trimming shortened V by 3 bases and J by 2 bases, and 9 bases separated the two germline ends. CDR3 length: 14 residues. CDR3 bases: TGTGCCAGTAGTATGGTCCGGTCCACAGATACGCAGTATTTT. Translated, it gives CASSMVRSTDTQYF.

This clone was seen a handful of times. The V and J genes are TRBV2 and TRBJ1-1, with D possibly matching TRBD1 (5 bases). V was pared by 4 bases and J by 1 base, with 7 bases between. CDR1 and CDR2 from the germline V gene are SNHLY and FYNNEI. The CDR3 spans 13 residues. The chain's CDR3 is CASSGQWNTEAFF. The CDR3 DNA sequence: TGTGCCAGCAGTGGACAGTGGAACACTGAAGCTTTCTTT.

V gene TRBV5-6 combines with J gene TRBJ2-7, with D hard to call. From germline, CDR1 is SGHDT and CDR2 YYEEEE. The CDR3 is 13 amino acids. V was cut by 0 bases and J by 7 bases, with 11 bases left in between. The CDR3 nucleotides are TGTGCCAGCAGCTTGGCGCGCGGTCGGGAGCAGTACGTC. It yields the protein CASSLARGREQYV.

The J gene is TRBJ2-6, the V gene TRBV7-3; 7 nucleotides line up with TRBD1. The CDR3 runs 19 residues. Germline values: CDR1 SGHTA, CDR2 FQGTGA. The V gene end was trimmed by 2 bases and the J gene end by 0 bases; junction bases not matched to a gene: 10. CDR3 nucleotide sequence: TGTGCCAGCAGCTTACCCCAGGGCGAGGGGGCCTCTGGGGCCAACGTCCTGACTTTC. This encodes CASSLPQGEGASGANVLTF.

V usage is TRBV5-1 and J usage is TRBJ2-3; a weak D match, TRBD1 (6 bases). V shed 4 bases and J shed 2 bases, with 11 bases lying between them. This CDR3 spans 14 amino acids. Germline CDR1 SGHRS, CDR2 YFSETQ. The CDR3 is CASSIGGLTDTQYF. The CDR3 DNA reads TGCGCCAGCAGCATAGGGGGTCTCACAGATACGCAGTATTTT.

The chain combines TRBV4-1 with TRBJ2-7; 9 nucleotides agree with TRBD2. V gave up 4 bases and J gave up 4 bases; unmatched junction bases: 8. This CDR3 comprises 15 residues. The germline V gene has CDR1 MGHRA and CDR2 YSYEKL. This chain's CDR3 is CASSLSASGVYEQYF. CDR3 sequence (DNA): TGCGCCAGCAGCCTCTCCGCTAGCGGGGTTTACGAGCAGTACTTC.

The V and J genes are TRBV4-3 and TRBJ2-7; D is unresolved. The CDR3 is made up of 13 amino acids. V dropped 1 base and J dropped 5 bases, with 9 bases sitting between them. CDR1 and CDR2 from the germline V gene are LGHNA and YSLEER. CDR3 bases: TGCGCCAGCAGCCAAGTCAGGTCACACGAGCAGTACTTC. This encodes CASSQVRSHEQYF.

The sample holds one count of this clone. The chain links TRBV7-3 to TRBJ2-7; 9 bases align to TRBD1. This CDR3 has 14 residues. Trimming removed 4 bases from V and 3 bases from J; junction bases left unmatched: 4. The germline V gene has CDR1 SGHTA and CDR2 FQGTGA. The CDR3 sequence is CASSSSGQGYEQYF. Written as DNA, the CDR3 is TGTGCCAGCAGCTCGTCGGGACAGGGCTACGAGCAGTACTTC. Combining the CDR3 with reference TRBV7-3 and TRBJ2-7 gives the whole variable domain GAGVSQTPSNKVTEKGKYVELRCDPISGHTALYWYRQSLGQGPEFLIYFQGTGAADDSGLPNDRFFAVRPEGSVSTLKIQRTERGDSAVYLCASSSSGQGYEQYFGPGTRLTVT.

The V call is TRBV9, the J call TRBJ2-3; D is uncertain. Germline loops: CDR1 SGDLS, CDR2 YYNGEE. Trimming took off 4 bases at V and 2 bases at J, with 11 bases between the two ends. The length of the CDR3 is 14 residues. The CDR3, as DNA: TGTGCCAGCAGCCCGCGGCGAACCACAGATACGCAGTATTTT. Protein: CASSPRRTTDTQYF.